This TCR beta chain is from a study of blood T cell repertoires in COVID-19. The wider study: COVID-19 samples collected from the United States, Italy and Spain covered acute and convalescent phases. Nucleic acid was either cDNA or gDNA, and it came from T cells, B-cell-depleted T cells, or PBMCs.

Authors' analysis steps: Cell counts per sample came from amplifying reference gene primers. Only in-frame clones appear in the TCRdb table, and some are missing; sequencing was by immunoSEQ multiplex PCR. V and J calls and clone size are copied from that table; D and trimming were computed from the DNA. The sample contains roughly 43,000 clones, 75% to 90% of which appear only once. This TCR was sampled from a human donor in a cohort sampled during active COVID-19. The donor label of this sample is uncertain. The source material was peripheral blood.

CDR3 amino acids: CATSGDTSYEQYF. The CDR3 coding sequence is TGTGCCACCAGCGGTGACACATCCTACGAGCAGTACTTC. The chain couples TRBV24-1 to TRBJ2-7; D is unresolved. The V and J ends lost 7 bases and 1 base respectively, with 10 bases between them. This CDR3 has 13 residues. Germline values: CDR1 KGHDR, CDR2 SFDVKD.